This TCR beta chain came from a study of blood T cell repertoires in COVID-19. As for the study in general: Sites in the United States, Italy and Spain provided acute and convalescent COVID-19 samples. T cells, B-cell-depleted T cells, or PBMCs supplied cDNA or gDNA.

Study processing details: Scientists estimated how many nucleated cells there were by amplifying reference gene primers. The table came from immunoSEQ multiplex PCR; TCRdb's copy has only in-frame clones and leaves some out. Clone size and the V and J calls come from that table; the DNA yielded D and trimming. The table shows 250,000 or so clones, with approximately 91% occurring only once. Germline V lookup: CDR1 LGHDT, CDR2 YNNKEL (reference sequence). CDR3 length: 15 residues. Trimming removed 1 base at V and 4 bases at J, with 13 bases between. The chain uses TRBV3-1 (or the pseudogene TRBV3-2) and TRBJ1-2, with D possibly TRBD1 on 5 matching bases. The sequenced sample consisted of peripheral blood. This clonotype was obtained from a woman in her twenties or thirties with acute or convalescent COVID-19. CDR3 in amino acids: CASSQGGGVGYGYTF. The DNA of the CDR3 is TGTGCCAGCAGCCAAGGGGGAGGGGTAGGCTATGGCTACACCTTC.